The 27 T cell receptor beta chains below were found in one sample sequenced in a study of spatial heterogeneity in lung cancer (dated by TCRdb to the late 2010s). In the paper's terms, the time point label means: sample taken at primary tumor resection. For TCR sequencing, whole RNA was extracted from tumor and nontumor lung tissue, or from cryopreserved PBMC samples, and no cell sorting was done. Receptor amplification or capture employed 5' RACE. The run used a NextSeq 500. The public reads were quality trimmed at Q25 with fastp and then assembled into clones with MiXCR by TCRdb, keeping productive beta chains. Every entry covers one CDR3 protein and lists the most common genes and DNA from its rows. The sample has about 15,000 distinct CDR3 sequences on record, 9.5% to 14% of them singletons. 34% of the sample comes from the top ten. The material sequenced was PBMCs, taken at surgery. Receptors were obtained from a female donor with early-stage non-small cell lung cancer.

Many counts were recorded for this clonotype. The chain carries TRBV27 and TRBJ1-6; D possibly corresponds to TRBD1 (5 bases). The germline V gene encodes CDR1 MNHEY and CDR2 SMNVEV (reference sequence). This CDR3 contains 14 residues. Trimming left V 7 bases short and J 10 bases short, with 17 bases between. The CDR3: CASTLGRVGSPLHF. As DNA, the CDR3 is TGTGCCAGCACCTTGGGCAGGGTTGGATCACCCCTCCACTTT.

This clonotype was detected only a few times. The V gene is TRBV7-3, the J gene TRBJ1-2, with 7 bases that match TRBD1. This CDR3 comprises 14 residues. Germline V lookup: CDR1 SGHTA, CDR2 FQGTGA. V was clipped by 0 bases and J by 6 bases; unmatched bases: 4. The CDR3 protein is CASSLTGGADGYTF. CDR3 DNA: TGTGCCAGCAGCTTAACAGGGGGCGCGGATGGCTACACCTTC.

This clonotype has at least ten counts. The chain's CDR3 is CASSPPITTGPNTEAFF. DNA for the CDR3: TGTGCCAGCTCACCACCGATCACGACAGGACCGAACACTGAAGCTTTCTTT. The rearrangement links TRBV18 to TRBJ1-1; tentatively, D is TRBD1 (6 bases). In germline, CDR1 is KGHSH, CDR2 LQKENI. This CDR3 spans 17 amino acids. Trimming pared 0 bases from V and 1 base from J, leaving 15 bases between.

This clonotype appeared many times. The genes are TRBV2 and TRBJ2-1; unclear D gene. V was clipped by 5 bases and J by 4 bases, with 12 bases between them. Looked up from germline, CDR1 is SNHLY and CDR2 is FYNNEI. This CDR3 region has 14 residues. CDR3 in amino acids: CASSTQLGYNEQFF. DNA of the CDR3: TGTGCCAGCAGTACCCAGTTAGGTTACAATGAGCAGTTCTTC.

There are many counts of this clonotype. The genes are TRBV21-1 and TRBJ2-1; the D call of TRBD2 is as the table states it, not checked on the DNA. TRBV21-1 is a pseudogene locus. The CDR3 extends over 16 amino acids. DNA for the CDR3: TGTGCCAGCAGATCTCTAGCGGGGGACGATTACAATGAGCAGTTCTTC. Amino acid sequence: CASRSLAGDDYNEQFF.

This clonotype was recorded at least ten times. V is TRBV29-1 and J is TRBJ2-7; no firm D call. Germline V gene data show CDR1 as SQVTM and CDR2 as ANQGSEA. This CDR3 is 11 amino acids long. V lost 5 bases, J lost 1 base, and 6 bases lay in between. The CDR3 loop is CSVLQSYEQYF. The CDR3 DNA follows: TGCAGCGTTTTACAGTCCTACGAGCAGTACTTC.

This clonotype showed up many times. V is TRBV6-6 and J is TRBJ1-2; D remains ambiguous. This CDR3 region has 15 residues. In germline, CDR1 is MNHNY, CDR2 SVGAGI (reference sequence). Trimming removed 4 bases at V and 2 bases at J, with 14 bases between. This chain's CDR3 is CASSSMTTANYGYTF. The CDR3, as DNA: TGTGCCAGCAGTTCGATGACAACGGCGAACTATGGCTACACCTTC.

The table lists this clonotype with many counts. This chain joins TRBV7-2 and TRBJ2-2, with D possibly matching TRBD2 (7 bases). The CDR3 loop spans 16 amino acids. V was trimmed by 1 base and J by 6 bases, leaving 15 bases between them. CDR1 is SGHTA, CDR2 FQGNSA, per germline. The CDR3 spells CASSLVPGGFPGELFF. The CDR3, as DNA: TGTGCCAGCAGCTTAGTTCCGGGGGGCTTCCCCGGGGAGCTGTTTTTT.

This clonotype was seen only a few times. The CDR3, as DNA: TGCAGTGTTCAGGGGAGCGCCTCTAATGAAAAACTGTTTTTT. Translated: CSVQGSASNEKLFF. The chain joins TRBV20-1 to TRBJ1-4; possible D gene TRBD1, 6 bases. The CDR3 sequence is 14 residues long. Germline V gene lookup returns CDR1 DFQATT and CDR2 SNEGSKA (reference sequence). The V end lost 7 bases, the J end lost 3 bases, and 15 bases lay between the germline ends.

The chain links TRBV12-3 or TRBV12-4 to TRBJ2-2; D is undetermined. V dropped 2 bases and J dropped 3 bases, with 16 bases sitting between them. This CDR3 is built from 17 residues. The DNA for the CDR3 is TGTGCCAGCAGTTTAACCAGTTCGAAGATATACACCGGGGAGCTGTTTTTT. Protein: CASSLTSSKIYTGELFF.

This clonotype qualifies as medium-sized. J is TRBJ2-1 and V is TRBV28; the D is unclear. Looked up from germline, CDR1 is MDHEN and CDR2 is SYDVKM. The CDR3 loop spans 14 amino acids. Trimming shortened V by 10 bases and J by 5 bases, and 18 bases separated the two germline ends. This CDR3 is CATTQLGPDNEQFF. The CDR3 nucleotides read TGTGCCACCACCCAGTTGGGCCCTGACAATGAGCAGTTCTTC.

This clonotype was counted a few times. This chain joins TRBV9 and TRBJ2-7, with D perhaps TRBD1 or TRBD2 (5 bases each). Trimming removed 2 bases at V and 4 bases at J, with 16 bases between. This CDR3 has 15 amino acids. CDR1 and CDR2 (germline): SGDLS, YYNGEE. The CDR3 bases are TGTGCCAGCAGCGTGGGGACCCGATTAGTATACGAGCAGTACTTC. Its protein product is CASSVGTRLVYEQYF.

A few counts support this clonotype. The J gene is TRBJ1-5, the V gene TRBV19; D might be TRBD1 (5 bases). Germline V gene lookup returns CDR1 LNHDA and CDR2 SQIVND (reference sequence). V was shortened by 3 bases and J by 5 bases, with 11 bases between the two germline ends. There are 14 residues in the CDR3. The CDR3: CASSMRRGHQPQHF. Here the CDR3 DNA reads TGTGCCAGTAGTATGAGGAGGGGCCATCAGCCCCAGCATTTT. Filled out from reference TRBV19 and TRBJ1-5, the complete variable domain reads DGGITQSPKYLFRKEGQNVTLSCEQNLNHDAMYWYRQDPGQGLRLIYYSQIVNDFQKGDIAEGYSVSREKKESFPLTVTSAQKNPTAFYLCASSMRRGHQPQHFGDGTRLSIL.

The chain is built from TRBV20-1 and TRBJ2-5, with D possibly TRBD2 on 6 matching bases. Germline V lookup: CDR1 DFQATT, CDR2 SNEGSKA (reference sequence). Deletions cut 2 bases from V and 5 bases from J, with 9 bases between. The CDR3 loop spans 12 amino acids. The CDR3 DNA sequence: TGCAGTGCTAGAACTAGCAGCGAGACCCAGTACTTC. It yields the protein CSARTSSETQYF.

This clonotype was counted at least ten times. The chain combines TRBV5-4 with TRBJ2-3, with D possibly matching TRBD2 (5 bases). Trimming stripped 1 base from V and 1 base from J, with 7 bases between. CDR3 length: 14 amino acids. The germline CDR1 and CDR2 sequences are SGHNT and YYREEE (reference sequence). CDR3 nucleotides: TGTGCCAGCAGCTTGAAGGGAGGCACAGATACGCAGTATTTT. Protein: CASSLKGGTDTQYF.

This clonotype was counted at least ten times. The chain combines TRBV30 with TRBJ1-1, with 7 bases fitting TRBD1. The CDR3 runs to 14 residues. Germline CDR1 reads GTSNPN; CDR2 reads SVGIG (reference sequence). The V and J ends lost 3 bases and 1 base, in that order; junction bases with no gene match: 5. The CDR3 spells CAWSAGTENTEAFF. Written as DNA, the CDR3 is TGTGCCTGGAGCGCCGGGACAGAGAACACTGAAGCTTTCTTT.

Judged by abundance, this clonotype is medium-sized. The genes are TRBV7-9 and TRBJ1-1, with no clear D. This CDR3 contains 12 residues. V lost 5 bases and J 4 bases, leaving 8 bases between the germline ends. Looked up from germline, CDR1 is SEHNR and CDR2 is FQNEAQ (reference sequence). The CDR3 is CASSLRTTEAFF. The CDR3 bases are TGTGCCAGCAGCCTGAGGACCACTGAAGCTTTCTTT.

This clonotype is termed medium-sized. The gene calls are TRBV4-2 and TRBJ1-3; TRBD1 matches 7 bases. The ends lost 3 bases at V and 4 bases at J; junction bases unmatched: 3. Germline lookup yields CDR1 LGHNA and CDR2 YNFKEQ. The CDR3 runs to 14 residues. The CDR3 is CASSQEDRGNTIYF. CDR3 sequence (DNA): TGTGCCAGCAGCCAGGAGGACAGGGGAAACACCATATATTTT.

This clonotype was detected ten times or more. The DNA for the CDR3 is TGTGCCAGCAGCCCGACGCTCGGGGTGGGGGCAGATACGCAGTATTTT. Translating it yields CASSPTLGVGADTQYF. The gene calls are TRBV2 and TRBJ2-3; either TRBD1 or TRBD2 may fit D (5 bases each). CDR3 length equals 16 residues. V lost 6 bases, J lost 4 bases, and 20 bases lay in between. Germline values: CDR1 SNHLY, CDR2 FYNNEI.

This clonotype was seen at least ten times. This chain connects TRBV5-1 to TRBJ1-1, with a weak D call TRBD1 (5 bases). The CDR3 runs 14 residues. CDR1 and CDR2 from the germline V gene are SGHRS and YFSETQ. Trimming cost V 5 bases and J 5 bases, with 16 bases left between them. In DNA form, the CDR3 reads TGCGCCAGCAGTCGCCACGGGGGAGGGACTGAAGCTTTCTTT. This encodes CASSRHGGGTEAFF.

Ten or more counts support this clonotype. The chain links TRBV10-2 to TRBJ2-7; perhaps TRBD2 as D (6 bases). Germline CDR1 is WSHSY and CDR2 is SAAADI. The V and J ends lost 6 bases and 5 bases respectively, with 17 bases between them. CDR3 size: 14 residues. CDR3 amino acids: CASRDLGLLNEQYF. The CDR3 DNA reads TGCGCCAGCAGGGACTTGGGACTGCTTAACGAGCAGTACTTC.

There are many counts of this clonotype. CDR3 coding DNA: TGTGCCAGCAGCCCTGGAGGGACGGACTACTATGGCTACACCTTC. Amino acid sequence: CASSPGGTDYYGYTF. The chain has TRBV7-9 and TRBJ1-2, with D tentatively TRBD1 (5 bases). V was clipped by 5 bases and J by 3 bases, with 16 bases between them. Germline values: CDR1 SEHNR, CDR2 FQNEAQ (reference sequence). The CDR3 is made up of 15 amino acids.

At least ten counts were recorded for this clonotype. Sequence at one end of the junction differs from germline and may be a read error. The V gene is TRBV27, the J gene TRBJ2-7; D not certain. The CDR3 runs to 8 residues. Per the germline V gene, CDR1 is MNHEY and CDR2 is SMNVEV (reference sequence). CDR3 in amino acids: CASTQGCF. Written as DNA, the CDR3 is TGTGCCAGCACCCAAGGTTGCTTC.

This clonotype showed up many times. This sequence joins TRBV28 and TRBJ2-3, with D maybe TRBD1 (6 bases). CDR1 MDHEN and CDR2 SYDVKM come from the germline V gene. V lost 7 bases to trimming and J lost 4 bases, with 9 bases between them. The CDR3 is 12 residues long. In DNA form, the CDR3 reads TGTGCCAGCAATTGGGGGCCAGATACGCAGTATTTT. Its protein product is CASNWGPDTQYF. The complete variable domain, with remaining parts taken from reference TRBV28 and TRBJ2-3, reads DVKVTQSSRYLVKRTGEKVFLECVQDMDHENMFWYRQDPGLGLRLIYFSYDVKMKEKGDIPEGYSVSREKKERFSLILESASTNQTSMYLCASNWGPDTQYFGPGTRLTVL.

CDR3 sequence (DNA): TGTGCCAGCAGCTTAGGCCTCAATACAGATACGCAGTATTTT. Amino acid sequence: CASSLGLNTDTQYF. This chain joins TRBV7-3 and TRBJ2-3; D is unclear. The CDR3 is 14 residues long. CDR1 is SGHTA and CDR2 is FQGTGA in the germline V gene. V lost 2 bases to trimming and J lost 3 bases, with 9 bases between them.

This clonotype is categorized as medium-sized (0.01 to 0.1%). This sequence joins TRBV29-1 and TRBJ2-7, with 9 positions matching TRBD1. The V gene's germline CDR1 is SQVTM and CDR2 ANQGSEA. Trimming at V came to 5 bases and at J to 3 bases, leaving 2 bases not matched to a gene. This CDR3 region has 12 residues. The chain's CDR3 is CSVWTGVYEQYF. The CDR3 region has the DNA TGCAGCGTTTGGACAGGGGTCTACGAGCAGTACTTC.

The sample holds many counts of this clonotype. The chain uses TRBV5-1 and TRBJ2-1; TRBD2 aligns across 13 bases. Germline assignment: CDR1 SGHRS and CDR2 YFSETQ. V shed 1 base and J 6 bases; nucleotides not matched to a gene: 1. CDR3 size: 15 residues. Here the CDR3 reads CASSLTSGGGNEQFF. In DNA, the CDR3 is TGCGCCAGCAGCTTGACTAGCGGGGGGGGCAATGAGCAGTTCTTC.